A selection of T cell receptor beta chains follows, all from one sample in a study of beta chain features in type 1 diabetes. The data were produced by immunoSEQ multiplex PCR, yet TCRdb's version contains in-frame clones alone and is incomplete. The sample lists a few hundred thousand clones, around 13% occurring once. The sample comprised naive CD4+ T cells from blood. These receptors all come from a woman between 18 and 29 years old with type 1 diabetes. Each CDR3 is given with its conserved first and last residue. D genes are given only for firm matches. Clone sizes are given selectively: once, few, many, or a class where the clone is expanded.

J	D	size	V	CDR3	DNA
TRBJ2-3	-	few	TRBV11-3	CASPSLTDTQYF	TGTGCCAGCCCTTCCCTCACAGATACGCAGTATTTT
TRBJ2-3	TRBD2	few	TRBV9	CASSPGLASTDTQYF	TGTGCCAGCAGCCCCGGACTAGCGAGCACAGATACGCAGTATTTT
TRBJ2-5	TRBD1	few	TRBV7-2	CASSPERGRTQYF	TGTGCCAGCAGCCCAGAGAGGGGGCGGACCCAGTACTTC
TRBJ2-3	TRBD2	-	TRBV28	CASSTYWSGSQGTSTDTQYF	TGTGCCAGCAGTACGTACTGGAGCGGGAGTCAGGGGACAAGCACAGATACGCAGTATTTT
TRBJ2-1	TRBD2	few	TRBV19	CASSMRRELDEQFF	TGTGCCAGTAGTATGAGGCGGGAGCTGGATGAGCAGTTCTTC
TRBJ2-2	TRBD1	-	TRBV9	CASSVGDRGTGELFF	TGTGCCAGCAGCGTTGGGGACAGGGGCACCGGGGAGCTGTTTTTT
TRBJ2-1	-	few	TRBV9	CASSVGSPNEQFF	TGTGCCAGCAGCGTAGGTAGTCCCAATGAGCAGTTCTTC
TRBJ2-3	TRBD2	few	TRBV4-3	CASSQDLAGGTDTQYF	TGCGCCAGCAGCCAAGATCTCGCGGGAGGTACAGATACGCAGTATTTT
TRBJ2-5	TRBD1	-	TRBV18	CASSPGTGETQYF	TGTGCCAGCTCACCAGGGACAGGCGAGACCCAGTACTTC
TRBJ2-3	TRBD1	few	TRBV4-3	CASSQGRAGTGVYF	TGCGCCAGCAGCCAAGGACGCGCGGGGACAGGGGTTTATTTT
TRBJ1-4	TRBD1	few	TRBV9	CASSVGTGAEKLFF	TGTGCCAGCAGCGTCGGGACAGGGGCAGAAAAACTGTTTTTT
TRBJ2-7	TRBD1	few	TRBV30	CAWSRTGDSYEQYF	TGTGCCTGGAGTCGGACAGGGGACTCCTACGAGCAGTACTTC
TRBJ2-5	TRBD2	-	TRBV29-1	CSALGSAGGETQYF	TGCAGCGCATTGGGCTCTGCGGGGGGGGAGACCCAGTACTTC
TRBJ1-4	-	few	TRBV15	CATSGRGGVGEKLFF	TGTGCCACCAGCGGTCGAGGAGGGGTCGGTGAAAAACTGTTTTTT
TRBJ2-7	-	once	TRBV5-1	CASSPTSGYEQYF	TGCGCCAGCAGCCCTACCTCAGGCTACGAGCAGTACTTC
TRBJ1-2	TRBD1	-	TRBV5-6	CASSFTGVGYTF	TGTGCCAGCAGCTTTACAGGGGTCGGCTACACCTTC
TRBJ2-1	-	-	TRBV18	CASSQSVSSYNEQFF	TGTGCCAGCTCACAAAGTGTGAGCTCCTACAATGAGCAGTTCTTC
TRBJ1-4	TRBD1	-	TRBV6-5	CASRTGNEKLFF	TGTGCCAGCAGGACAGGGAACGAAAAACTGTTTTTT
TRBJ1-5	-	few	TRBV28	CASSLAGGYSNQPQHF	TGTGCCAGCAGTTTGGCCGGGGGATATAGCAATCAGCCCCAGCATTTT
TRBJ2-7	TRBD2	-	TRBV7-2	CASSTRLAGDYEQYF	TGTGCCAGCAGCACCCGACTAGCGGGAGATTACGAGCAGTACTTC
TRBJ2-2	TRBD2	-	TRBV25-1	CASSLAGGRTGELFF	TGTGCCAGCAGTTTAGCGGGAGGCCGAACCGGGGAGCTGTTTTTT
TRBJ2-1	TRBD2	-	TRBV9	CASSVDVSGGYNEQFF	TGTGCCAGCAGCGTAGATGTTAGCGGGGGCTACAATGAGCAGTTCTTC
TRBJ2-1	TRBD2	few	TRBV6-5	CASSYGLAAYNEQFF	TGTGCCAGCAGTTACGGACTAGCGGCATACAATGAGCAGTTCTTC
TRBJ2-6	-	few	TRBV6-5	CASSYNSGANVLTF	TGTGCCAGCAGCTATAACTCTGGGGCCAACGTCCTGACTTTC
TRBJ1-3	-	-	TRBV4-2	CASSQDSAGNTIYF	TGTGCCAGCAGCCAAGATTCGGCTGGAAACACCATATATTTT
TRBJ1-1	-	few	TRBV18	CASSRRDRNTEAFF	TGTGCCAGCTCACGGCGGGACCGAAACACTGAAGCTTTCTTT
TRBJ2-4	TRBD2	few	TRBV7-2	CASSRAGAENIQYF	TGTGCCAGCAGCCGGGCGGGAGCAGAAAACATTCAGTACTTC
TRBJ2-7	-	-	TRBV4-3	CASSQDLVSSYEQYF	TGCGCCAGCAGCCAAGATCTTGTGAGCTCCTACGAGCAGTACTTC
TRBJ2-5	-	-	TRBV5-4	CASSLWQQETQYF	TGTGCCAGCAGCTTGTGGCAGCAAGAGACCCAGTACTTC
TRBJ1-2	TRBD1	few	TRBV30	CAWNRQGDYGYTF	TGTGCCTGGAACAGACAGGGGGACTATGGCTACACCTTC
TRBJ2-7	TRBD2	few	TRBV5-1	CASSFNSGRASYEQYF	TGCGCCAGCAGCTTCAACAGCGGGAGGGCCTCCTACGAGCAGTACTTC
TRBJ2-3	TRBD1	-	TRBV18	CASSPETGWTDTQYF	TGTGCCAGCTCACCGGAGACAGGGTGGACAGATACGCAGTATTTT
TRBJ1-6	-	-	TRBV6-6	CASSYSHADDGSPLHF	TGTGCCAGCAGTTACTCGCACGCAGATGATGGTTCACCCCTCCACTTT
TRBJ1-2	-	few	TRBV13	CASSRAGFGYTF	TGTGCCAGCAGTCGTGCAGGGTTTGGCTACACCTTC
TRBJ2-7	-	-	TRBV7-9	CASSVGLSEQYF	TGTGCCAGCAGCGTAGGACTAAGCGAGCAGTACTTC
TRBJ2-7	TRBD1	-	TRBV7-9	CASSLAETGNHEQYF	TGTGCCAGCAGCTTAGCCGAGACAGGGAACCACGAGCAGTACTTC
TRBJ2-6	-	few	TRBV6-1	CASSEPGRAAGANVLTF	TGTGCCAGCAGTGAACCCGGCAGGGCGGCTGGGGCCAACGTCCTGACTTTC
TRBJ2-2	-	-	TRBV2	CASSPTANTGELFF	TGTGCCAGCAGTCCGACAGCGAACACCGGGGAGCTGTTTTTT
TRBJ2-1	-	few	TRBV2	CARGSFYNEQFF	TGTGCCAGGGGGAGCTTCTACAATGAGCAGTTCTTC
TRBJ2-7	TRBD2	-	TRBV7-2	CASSKGLAGGPGEQYF	TGTGCCAGCAGCAAAGGACTAGCGGGGGGGCCGGGCGAGCAGTACTTC
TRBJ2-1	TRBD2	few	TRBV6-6	CASTSSGVNEQFF	TGTGCCAGCACGTCTAGCGGGGTCAATGAGCAGTTCTTC
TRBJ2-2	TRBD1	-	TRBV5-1	CASSRTGTANTGELFF	TGCGCCAGCAGCCGGACCGGGACAGCAAACACCGGGGAGCTGTTTTTT
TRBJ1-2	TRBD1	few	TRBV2	CASSPDRGYGYTF	TGTGCCAGCAGTCCGGACAGGGGCTATGGCTACACCTTC
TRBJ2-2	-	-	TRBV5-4	CASSLGFGQVVF	TGTGCCAGCAGCCTGGGTTTTGGGCAGGTCGTTTTT
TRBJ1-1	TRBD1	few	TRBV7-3	CASSRTGNTEAFF	TGTGCCAGCAGCCGGACAGGGAACACTGAAGCTTTCTTT
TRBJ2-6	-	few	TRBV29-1	CSVRPGSGANVLTF	TGCAGCGTTCGTCCAGGCTCTGGGGCCAACGTCCTGACTTTC